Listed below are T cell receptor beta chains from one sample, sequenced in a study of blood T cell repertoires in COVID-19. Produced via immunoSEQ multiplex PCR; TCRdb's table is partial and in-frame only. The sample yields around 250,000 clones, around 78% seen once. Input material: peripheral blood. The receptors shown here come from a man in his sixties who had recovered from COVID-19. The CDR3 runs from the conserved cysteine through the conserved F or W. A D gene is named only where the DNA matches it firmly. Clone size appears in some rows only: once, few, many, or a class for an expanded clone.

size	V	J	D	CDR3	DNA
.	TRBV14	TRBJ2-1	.	CASSQGSSSYNEQFF	TGTGCCAGCAGCCAGGGCTCCAGCTCCTACAATGAGCAGTTCTTC
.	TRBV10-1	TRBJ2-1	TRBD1	CASNRDRGGNEQFF	TGCGCCAGCAACCGGGACAGGGGTGGGAATGAGCAGTTCTTC
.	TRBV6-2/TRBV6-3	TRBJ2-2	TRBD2	CASSYSWSSGNTGELFF	TGTGCCAGCAGTTACTCGTGGTCTAGCGGGAACACCGGGGAGCTGTTTTTT
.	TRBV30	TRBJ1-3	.	CAWSQDNSGNTIYF	TGTGCCTGGAGTCAGGATAACTCTGGAAACACCATATATTTT
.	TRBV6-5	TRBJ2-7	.	CASSYFQRSYEQYF	TGTGCCAGCAGTTATTTTCAGCGGTCCTACGAGCAGTACTTC
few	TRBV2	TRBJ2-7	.	CASRTVSYEQYF	TGTGCCAGCAGGACTGTCTCCTACGAGCAGTACTTC
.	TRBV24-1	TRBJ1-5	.	CATSAEGWQPQHF	TGTGCCACCAGTGCCGAGGGATGGCAGCCCCAGCATTTT
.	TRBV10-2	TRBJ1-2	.	CASSEAAGNGYTF	TGCGCCAGCAGTGAGGCGGCAGGGAATGGCTACACCTTC
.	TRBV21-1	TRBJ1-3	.	CASSKASVGNTIYF	TGTGCCAGCAGCAAGGCCAGCGTTGGAAACACCATATATTTT
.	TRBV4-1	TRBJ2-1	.	CASSPGPRVSYNEQFF	TGCGCCAGCAGCCCCGGTCCCAGGGTGTCCTACAATGAGCAGTTCTTC
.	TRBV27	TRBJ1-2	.	CASSFTGNYGYTF	TGTGCCAGCAGTTTCACAGGAAACTATGGCTACACCTTC
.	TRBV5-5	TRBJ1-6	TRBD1	CASSPEPGQVGSSPLHF	TGTGCCAGCAGCCCCGAACCGGGACAGGTGGGAAGTTCACCCCTCCACTTT